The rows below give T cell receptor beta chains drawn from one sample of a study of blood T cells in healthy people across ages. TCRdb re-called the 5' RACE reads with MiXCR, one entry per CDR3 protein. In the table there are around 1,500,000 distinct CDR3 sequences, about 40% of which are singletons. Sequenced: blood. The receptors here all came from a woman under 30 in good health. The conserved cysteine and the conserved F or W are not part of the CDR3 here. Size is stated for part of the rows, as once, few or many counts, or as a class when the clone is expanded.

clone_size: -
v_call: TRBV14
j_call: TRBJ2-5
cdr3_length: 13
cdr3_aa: ASSQLAPYQETQY

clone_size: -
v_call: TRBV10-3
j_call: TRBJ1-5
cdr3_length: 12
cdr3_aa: AISDGAGGQPQH

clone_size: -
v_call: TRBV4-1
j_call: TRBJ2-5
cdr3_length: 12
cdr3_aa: ASSQLADQETQY

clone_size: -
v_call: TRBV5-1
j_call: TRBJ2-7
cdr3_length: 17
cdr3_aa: ASSLDRDVRLSSSYEQY

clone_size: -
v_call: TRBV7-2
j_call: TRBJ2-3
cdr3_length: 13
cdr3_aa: ASNFVGVGTDTQY

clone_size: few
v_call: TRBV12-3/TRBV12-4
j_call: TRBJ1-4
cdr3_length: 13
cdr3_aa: ASSFVEGFHEKLF

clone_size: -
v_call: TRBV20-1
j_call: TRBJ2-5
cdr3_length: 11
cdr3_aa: SAPRTGQETQY

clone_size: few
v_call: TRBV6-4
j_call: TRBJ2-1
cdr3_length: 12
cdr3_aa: ASSDSPGINEQF

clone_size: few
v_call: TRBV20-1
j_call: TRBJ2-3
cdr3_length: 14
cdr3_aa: SADGLAGASTDTQY

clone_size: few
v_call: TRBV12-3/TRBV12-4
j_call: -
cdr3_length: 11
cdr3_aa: ASSVRQSGTQY

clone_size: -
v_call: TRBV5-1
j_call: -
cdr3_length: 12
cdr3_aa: ASSLGEGWGEQY

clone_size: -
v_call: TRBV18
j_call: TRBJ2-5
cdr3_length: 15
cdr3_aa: ASSPPLETSRLETQY

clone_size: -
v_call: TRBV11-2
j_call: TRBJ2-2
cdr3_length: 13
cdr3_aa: ASSPTGGLTGELF

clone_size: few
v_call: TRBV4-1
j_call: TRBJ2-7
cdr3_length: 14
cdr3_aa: ASSPKGLADSYEQY

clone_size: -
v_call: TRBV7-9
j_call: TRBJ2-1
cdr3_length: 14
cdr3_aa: ASSPIPSGRDYEQF

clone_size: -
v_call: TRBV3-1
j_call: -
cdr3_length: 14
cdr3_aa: ASSRAPRSSYNEQY

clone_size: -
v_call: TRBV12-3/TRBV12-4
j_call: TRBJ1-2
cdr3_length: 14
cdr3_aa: ASSLPGVGGGYGCT

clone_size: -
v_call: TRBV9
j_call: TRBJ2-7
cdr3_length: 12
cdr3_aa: ASSPDRFTYEQY

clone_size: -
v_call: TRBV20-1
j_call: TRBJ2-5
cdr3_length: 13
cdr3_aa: SAREAGGLRETQY

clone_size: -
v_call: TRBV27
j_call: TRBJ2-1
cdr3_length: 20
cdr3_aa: ASSVVAPGLAGGPYRYNEQF

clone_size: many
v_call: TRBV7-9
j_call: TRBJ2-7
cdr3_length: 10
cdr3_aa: ASSPLGAEQY

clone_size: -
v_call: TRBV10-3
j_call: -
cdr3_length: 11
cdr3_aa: ATTGTSDYEQY

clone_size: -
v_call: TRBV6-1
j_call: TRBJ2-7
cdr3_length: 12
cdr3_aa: ASSEGRAGNEQY

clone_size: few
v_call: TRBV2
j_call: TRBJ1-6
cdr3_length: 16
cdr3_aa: ASSEGGAPSSYNSPLH

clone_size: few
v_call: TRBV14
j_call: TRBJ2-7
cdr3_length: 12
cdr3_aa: ASSPLGTGVGQY

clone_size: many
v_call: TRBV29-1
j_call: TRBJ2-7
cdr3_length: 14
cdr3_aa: SVEKGGQGGSYEQY

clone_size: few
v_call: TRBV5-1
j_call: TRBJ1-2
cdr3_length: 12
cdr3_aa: ASRRGTGNYGYT

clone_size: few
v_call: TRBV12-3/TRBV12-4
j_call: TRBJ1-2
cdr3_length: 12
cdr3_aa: ASSPPPGIYGYT

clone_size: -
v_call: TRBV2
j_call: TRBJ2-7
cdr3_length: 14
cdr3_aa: ASSEGLAGGMYEQY

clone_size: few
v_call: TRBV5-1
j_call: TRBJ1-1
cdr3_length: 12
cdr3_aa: ASKREGDGTEAF

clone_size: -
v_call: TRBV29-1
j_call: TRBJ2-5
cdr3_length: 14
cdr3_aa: SVEAGTSIFQETQY

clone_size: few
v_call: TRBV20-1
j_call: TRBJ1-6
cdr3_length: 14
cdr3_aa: SASINKGIKVSPLH

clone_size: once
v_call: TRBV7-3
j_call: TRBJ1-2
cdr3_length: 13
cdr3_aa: ASSLRGGQADGYT

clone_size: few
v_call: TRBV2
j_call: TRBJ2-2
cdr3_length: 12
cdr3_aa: ASMYRTLTGELF

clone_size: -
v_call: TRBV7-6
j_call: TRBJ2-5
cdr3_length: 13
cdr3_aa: ASSLEVAGEDEQY

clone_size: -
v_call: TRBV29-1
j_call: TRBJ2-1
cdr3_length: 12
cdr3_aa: SVSFSGPYNEQF

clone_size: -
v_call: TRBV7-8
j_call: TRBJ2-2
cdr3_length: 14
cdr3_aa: ASTETLTSVTGELF

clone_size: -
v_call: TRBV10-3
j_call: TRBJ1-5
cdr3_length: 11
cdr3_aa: AIRAGLVQPQH

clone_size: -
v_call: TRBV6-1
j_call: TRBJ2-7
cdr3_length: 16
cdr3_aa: ASSEGDGRGLGRAEQY

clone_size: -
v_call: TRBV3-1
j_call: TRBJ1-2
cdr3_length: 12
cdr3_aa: ASSIGTGSEGYT

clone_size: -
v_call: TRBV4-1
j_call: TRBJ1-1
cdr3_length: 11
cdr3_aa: ASSQVDGAEAF

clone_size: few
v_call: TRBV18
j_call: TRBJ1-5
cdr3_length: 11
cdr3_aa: ASSPADSQPQH

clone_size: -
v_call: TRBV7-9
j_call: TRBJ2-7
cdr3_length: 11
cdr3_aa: ASSLNGLGEQY

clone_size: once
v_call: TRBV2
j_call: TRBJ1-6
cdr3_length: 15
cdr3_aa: ASSDWSQGAIGSPLH

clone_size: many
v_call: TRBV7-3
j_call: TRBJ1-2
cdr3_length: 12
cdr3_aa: ASSPSGAAYGYT

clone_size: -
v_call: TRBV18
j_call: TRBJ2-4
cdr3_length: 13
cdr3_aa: ASSPGVGSKNIQY

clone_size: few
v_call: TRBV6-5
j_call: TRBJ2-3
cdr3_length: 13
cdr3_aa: ASSWGQGAADTQY

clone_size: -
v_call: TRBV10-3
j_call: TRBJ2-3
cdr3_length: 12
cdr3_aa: AISAGQPTDTQY

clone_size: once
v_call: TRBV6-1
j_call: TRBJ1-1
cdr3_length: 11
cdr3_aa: ASRGQLDTEAF

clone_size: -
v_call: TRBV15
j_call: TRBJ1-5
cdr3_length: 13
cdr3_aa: ATSRPTGPNQPQH

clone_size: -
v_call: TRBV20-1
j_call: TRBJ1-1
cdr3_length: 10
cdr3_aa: SARGGSTEAF

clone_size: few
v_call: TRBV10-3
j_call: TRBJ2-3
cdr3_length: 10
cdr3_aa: ATQPTGDTQY

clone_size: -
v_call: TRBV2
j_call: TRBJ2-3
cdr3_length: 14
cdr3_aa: ASSEVGRTSTDTQY

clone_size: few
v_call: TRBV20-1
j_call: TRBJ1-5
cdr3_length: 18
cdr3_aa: SARDIGTGGGGGFNQPQH

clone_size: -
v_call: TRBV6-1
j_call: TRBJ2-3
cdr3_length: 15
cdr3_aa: ASSTRWGVSSTDTQY

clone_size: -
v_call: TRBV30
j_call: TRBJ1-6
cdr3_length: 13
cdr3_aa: AWSPVGRDASPLH

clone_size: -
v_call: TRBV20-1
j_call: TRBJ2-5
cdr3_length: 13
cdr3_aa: SASRTSSGFAERY